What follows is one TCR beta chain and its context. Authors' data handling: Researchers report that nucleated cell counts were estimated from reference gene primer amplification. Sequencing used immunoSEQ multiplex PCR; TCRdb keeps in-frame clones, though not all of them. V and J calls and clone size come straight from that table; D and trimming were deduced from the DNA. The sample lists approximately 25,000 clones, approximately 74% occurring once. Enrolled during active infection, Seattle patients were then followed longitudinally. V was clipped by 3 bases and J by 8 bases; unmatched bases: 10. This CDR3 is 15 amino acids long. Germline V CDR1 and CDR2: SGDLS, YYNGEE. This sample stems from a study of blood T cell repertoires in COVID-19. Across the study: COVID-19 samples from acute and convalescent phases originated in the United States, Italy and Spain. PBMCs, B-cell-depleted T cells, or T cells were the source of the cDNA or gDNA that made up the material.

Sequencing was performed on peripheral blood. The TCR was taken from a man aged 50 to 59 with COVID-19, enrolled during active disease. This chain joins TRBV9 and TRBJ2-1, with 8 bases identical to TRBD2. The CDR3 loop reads CASSAAPGTRDEQFF. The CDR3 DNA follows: TGTGCCAGCAGCGCGGCCCCGGGGACTAGAGATGAGCAGTTCTTC.